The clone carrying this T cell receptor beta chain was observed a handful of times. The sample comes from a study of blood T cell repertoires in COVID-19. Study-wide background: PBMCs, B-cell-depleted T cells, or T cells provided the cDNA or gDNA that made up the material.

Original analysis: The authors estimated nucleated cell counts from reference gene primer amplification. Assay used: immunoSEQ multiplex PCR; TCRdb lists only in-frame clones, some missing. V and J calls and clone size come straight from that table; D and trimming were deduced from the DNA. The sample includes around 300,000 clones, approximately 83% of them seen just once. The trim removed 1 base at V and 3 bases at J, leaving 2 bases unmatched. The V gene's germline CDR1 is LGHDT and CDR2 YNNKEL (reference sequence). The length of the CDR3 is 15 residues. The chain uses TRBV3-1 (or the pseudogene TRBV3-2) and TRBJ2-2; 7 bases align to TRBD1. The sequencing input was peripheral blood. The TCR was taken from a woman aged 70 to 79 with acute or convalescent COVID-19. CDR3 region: CASSQGTGYTGELFF. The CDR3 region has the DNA TGTGCCAGCAGCCAAGGGACAGGATACACCGGGGAGCTGTTTTTT.